The clone carrying this T cell receptor (beta chain) was found a few times. Antigen unknown. Trimming cost V 3 bases and J 6 bases, with 11 bases left between them. CDR3 length: 14 amino acids. Unique molecular identifiers featured in how the TCRbeta library was prepared. TCRdb analysed the PCR reads with MiXCR anew, one entry per CDR3 protein. The profile shows approximately 500,000 distinct CDR3 sequences, over 9.5% of them singletons. This sample was included in a study of T-cell reconstitution after alpha-beta-depleted transplantation in children. The study's findings and limits: A year post-transplant, T-cell counts and diversity derived mostly from newly produced T cells.

The specimen was PBMCs, collected before TCRalphabeta/CD19-depleted stem cell transplant. The receptor was derived from a child aged 2 to 10 with inherited bone marrow failure, due to receive a stem cell transplant. The rearrangement links TRBV12-3 or TRBV12-4 to TRBJ2-2, with D hard to call. The CDR3 DNA reads TGTGCCAGCAGTTTGAATCCAGGCTCCGGGGAGCTGTTTTTT. Translating gives CASSLNPGSGELFF.